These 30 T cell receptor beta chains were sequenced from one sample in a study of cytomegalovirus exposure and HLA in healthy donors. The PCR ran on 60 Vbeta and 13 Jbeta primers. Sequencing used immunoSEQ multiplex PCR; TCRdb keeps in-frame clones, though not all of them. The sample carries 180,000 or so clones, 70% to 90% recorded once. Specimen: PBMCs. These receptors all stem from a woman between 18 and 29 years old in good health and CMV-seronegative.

CDR3 sequence: CASSPRVAGGYEQYF. The DNA of the CDR3 is TGTGCCAGCAGCCCTCGGGTAGCGGGAGGCTACGAGCAGTACTTC. The chain couples TRBV13 to TRBJ2-7, with TRBD2 identical over 10 bases. CDR3 length: 15 amino acids. Germline V gene lookup returns CDR1 PRHDT and CDR2 FYEKMQ (reference sequence). V lost 5 bases and J lost 3; bases outside the gene matches: 7.

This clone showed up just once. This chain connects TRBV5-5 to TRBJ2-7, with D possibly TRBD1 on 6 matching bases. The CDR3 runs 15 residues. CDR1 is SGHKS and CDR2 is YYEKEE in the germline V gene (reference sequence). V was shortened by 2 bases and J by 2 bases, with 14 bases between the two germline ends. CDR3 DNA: TGTGCCAGCAGCTTCACAGGGATGACCCCCTACGAGCAGTACTTC. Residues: CASSFTGMTPYEQYF. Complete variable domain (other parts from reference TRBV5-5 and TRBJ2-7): DAGVTQSPTHLIKTRGQQVTLRCSPISGHKSVSWYQQVLGQGPQFIFQYYEKEERGRGNFPDRFSARQFPNYSSELNVNALLLGDSALYLCASSFTGMTPYEQYFGPGTRLTVT.

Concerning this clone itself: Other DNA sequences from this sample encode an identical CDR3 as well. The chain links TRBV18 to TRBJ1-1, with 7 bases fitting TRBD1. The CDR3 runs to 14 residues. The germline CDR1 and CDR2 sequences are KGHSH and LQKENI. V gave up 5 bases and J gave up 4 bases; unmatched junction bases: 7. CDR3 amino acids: CASSVQGFGTEAFF. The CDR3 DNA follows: TGTGCCAGCTCAGTACAGGGGTTCGGCACTGAAGCTTTCTTT. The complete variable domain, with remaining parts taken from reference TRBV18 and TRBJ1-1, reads NAGVMQNPRHLVRRRGQEARLRCSPMKGHSHVYWYRQLPEEGLKFMVYLQKENIIDESGMPKERFSAEFPKEGPSILRIQQVVRGDSAAYFCASSVQGFGTEAFFGQGTRLTVV.

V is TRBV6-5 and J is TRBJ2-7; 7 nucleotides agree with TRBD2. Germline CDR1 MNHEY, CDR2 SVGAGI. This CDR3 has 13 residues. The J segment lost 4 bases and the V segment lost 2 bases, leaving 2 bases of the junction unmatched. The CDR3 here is CASSYGEGYEQYF. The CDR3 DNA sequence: TGTGCCAGCAGTTACGGGGAGGGGTACGAGCAGTACTTC.

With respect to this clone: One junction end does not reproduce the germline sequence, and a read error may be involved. The CDR3 DNA is TGTGTCAGCAGACGCGACACCGGGGAGCTGTTTTTT. This translates into CVSRRDTGELFF. V and J are TRBV7-6 and TRBJ2-2; no clear D. Germline V gene lookup returns CDR1 SGHVS and CDR2 FNYEAQ. This CDR3 spans 12 amino acids.

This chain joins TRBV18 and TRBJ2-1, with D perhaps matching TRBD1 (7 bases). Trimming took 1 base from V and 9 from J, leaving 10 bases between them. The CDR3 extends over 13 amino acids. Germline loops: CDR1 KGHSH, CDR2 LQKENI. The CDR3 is CASSPLQGGEQFF. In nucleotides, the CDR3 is TGTGCCAGCTCACCACTCCAGGGGGGTGAGCAGTTCTTC.

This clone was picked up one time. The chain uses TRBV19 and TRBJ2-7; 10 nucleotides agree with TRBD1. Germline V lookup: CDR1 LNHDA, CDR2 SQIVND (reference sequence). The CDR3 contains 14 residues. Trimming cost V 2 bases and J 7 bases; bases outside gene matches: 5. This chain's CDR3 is CASSIWGDRGEQYF. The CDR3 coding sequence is TGTGCCAGTAGTATATGGGGGGACAGGGGAGAGCAGTACTTC.

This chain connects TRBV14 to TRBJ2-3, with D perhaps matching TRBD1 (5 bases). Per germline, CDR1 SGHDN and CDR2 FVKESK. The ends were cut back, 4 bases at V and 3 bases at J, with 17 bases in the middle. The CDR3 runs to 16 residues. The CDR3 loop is CASSPLDSLGTDTQYF. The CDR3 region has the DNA TGTGCCAGCAGCCCCCTTGACAGTTTGGGAACAGATACGCAGTATTTT.

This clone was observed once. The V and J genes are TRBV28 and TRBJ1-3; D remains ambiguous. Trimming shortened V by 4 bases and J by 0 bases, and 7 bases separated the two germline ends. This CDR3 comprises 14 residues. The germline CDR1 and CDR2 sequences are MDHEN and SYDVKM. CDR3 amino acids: CASSYEGSGNTIYF. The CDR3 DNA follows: TGTGCCAGCAGTTATGAGGGCTCTGGAAACACCATATATTTT.

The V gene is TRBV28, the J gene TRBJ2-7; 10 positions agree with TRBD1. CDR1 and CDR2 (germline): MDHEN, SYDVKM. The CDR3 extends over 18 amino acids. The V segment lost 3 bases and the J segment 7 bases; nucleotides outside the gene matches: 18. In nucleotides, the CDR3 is TGTGCCAGCAGTTTTTTTTTGGTCGCTCAAGACAGGGGGCGGGAGCAGTACTTC. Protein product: CASSFFLVAQDRGREQYF.

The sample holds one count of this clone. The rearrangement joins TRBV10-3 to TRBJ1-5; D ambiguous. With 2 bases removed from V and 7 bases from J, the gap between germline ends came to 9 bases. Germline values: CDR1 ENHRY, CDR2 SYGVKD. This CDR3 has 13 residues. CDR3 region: CAISESGEQPQHF. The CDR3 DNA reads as TGTGCCATCAGTGAGAGTGGGGAGCAGCCCCAGCATTTT.

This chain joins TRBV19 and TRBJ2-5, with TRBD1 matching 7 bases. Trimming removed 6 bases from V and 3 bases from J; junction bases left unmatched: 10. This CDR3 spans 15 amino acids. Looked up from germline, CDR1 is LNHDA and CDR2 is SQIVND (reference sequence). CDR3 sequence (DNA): TGTGCCAGTAGCCTAATGACAGGGTTAGAAGAGACCCAGTACTTC. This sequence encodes CASSLMTGLEETQYF.

The CDR3 DNA sequence: TGTGCCAGCGGGAGCGGGAGCATTTACGAGCAGTACTTC. Protein: CASGSGSIYEQYF. The gene calls are TRBV13 and TRBJ2-7; TRBD2 aligns across 8 bases. Looked up from germline, CDR1 is PRHDT and CDR2 is FYEKMQ (reference sequence). V shed 8 bases and J 4 bases; nucleotides not matched to a gene: 7. The CDR3 covers 13 residues.

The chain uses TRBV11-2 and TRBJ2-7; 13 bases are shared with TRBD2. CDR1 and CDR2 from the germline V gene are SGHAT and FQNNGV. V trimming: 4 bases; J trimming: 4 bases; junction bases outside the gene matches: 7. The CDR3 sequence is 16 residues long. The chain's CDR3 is CASSSQTSGRLYEQYF. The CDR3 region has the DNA TGTGCCAGCAGCTCCCAGACTAGCGGGAGGTTGTACGAGCAGTACTTC.

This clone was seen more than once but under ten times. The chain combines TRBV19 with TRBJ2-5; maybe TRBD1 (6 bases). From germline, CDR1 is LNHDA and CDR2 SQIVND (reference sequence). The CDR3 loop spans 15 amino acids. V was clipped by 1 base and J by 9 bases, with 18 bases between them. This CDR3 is CASSIASGAPGAQYF. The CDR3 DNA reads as TGTGCCAGTAGTATAGCCTCAGGGGCCCCGGGTGCCCAGTACTTC.

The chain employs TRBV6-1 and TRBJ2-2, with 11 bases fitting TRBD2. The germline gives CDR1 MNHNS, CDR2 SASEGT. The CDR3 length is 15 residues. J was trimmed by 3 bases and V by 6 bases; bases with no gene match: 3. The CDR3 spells CASSILAGDTGELFF. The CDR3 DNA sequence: TGTGCCAGCAGCATACTAGCGGGAGACACCGGGGAGCTGTTTTTT.

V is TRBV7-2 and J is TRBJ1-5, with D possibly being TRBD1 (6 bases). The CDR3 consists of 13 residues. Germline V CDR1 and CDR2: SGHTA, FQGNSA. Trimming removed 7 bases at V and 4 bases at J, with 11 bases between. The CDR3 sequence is CASNEGGNQPQHF. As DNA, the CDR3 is TGTGCCAGCAACGAAGGGGGAAATCAGCCCCAGCATTTT.

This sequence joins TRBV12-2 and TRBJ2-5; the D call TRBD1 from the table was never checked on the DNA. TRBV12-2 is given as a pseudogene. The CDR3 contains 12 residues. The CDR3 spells CASRSRGETQYF. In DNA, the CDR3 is TGTGCAAGTCGCTCCAGGGGAGAGACCCAGTACTTC.

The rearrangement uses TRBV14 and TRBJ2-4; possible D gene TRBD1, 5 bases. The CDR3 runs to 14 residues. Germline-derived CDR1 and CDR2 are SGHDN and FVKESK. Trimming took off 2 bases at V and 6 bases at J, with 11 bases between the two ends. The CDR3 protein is CASSQLQGVNIQYF. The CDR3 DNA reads TGTGCCAGCAGCCAACTCCAGGGTGTAAACATTCAGTACTTC.

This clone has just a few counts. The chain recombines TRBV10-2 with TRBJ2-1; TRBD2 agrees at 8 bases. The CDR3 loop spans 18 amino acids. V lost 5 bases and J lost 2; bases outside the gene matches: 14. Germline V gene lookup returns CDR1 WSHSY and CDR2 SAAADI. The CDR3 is CASSLPLLAGKTYNEQFF. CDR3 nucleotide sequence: TGCGCCAGCAGTTTACCCCTCTTAGCGGGAAAAACCTACAATGAGCAGTTCTTC.

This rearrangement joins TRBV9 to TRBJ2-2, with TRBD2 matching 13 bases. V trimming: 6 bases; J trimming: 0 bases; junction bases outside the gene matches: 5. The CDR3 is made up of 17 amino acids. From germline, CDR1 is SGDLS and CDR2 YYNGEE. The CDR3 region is CASTRLAGGSNTGELFF. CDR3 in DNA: TGTGCCAGCACCCGACTAGCGGGAGGATCGAACACCGGGGAGCTGTTTTTT.

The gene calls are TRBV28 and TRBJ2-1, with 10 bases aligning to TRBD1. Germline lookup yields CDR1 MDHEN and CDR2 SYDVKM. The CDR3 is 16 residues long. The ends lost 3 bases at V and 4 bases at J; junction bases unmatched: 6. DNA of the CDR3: TGTGCCAGCAGTTTGGAGCCGGACAGGGGGTACAATGAGCAGTTCTTC. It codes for CASSLEPDRGYNEQFF.

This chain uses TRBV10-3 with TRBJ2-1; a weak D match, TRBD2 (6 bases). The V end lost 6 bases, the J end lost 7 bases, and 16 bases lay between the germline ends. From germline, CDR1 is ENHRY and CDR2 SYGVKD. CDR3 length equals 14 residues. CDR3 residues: CAISQSRGGNEQFF. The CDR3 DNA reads TGTGCCATCAGCCAATCGCGGGGAGGAAATGAGCAGTTCTTC.

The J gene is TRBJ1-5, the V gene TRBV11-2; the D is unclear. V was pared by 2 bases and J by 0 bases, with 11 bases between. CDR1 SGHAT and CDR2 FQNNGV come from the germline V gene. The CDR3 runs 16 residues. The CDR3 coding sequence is TGTGCCAGCAGCTTATTGGTCCGGGTTAGCAATCAGCCCCAGCATTTT. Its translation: CASSLLVRVSNQPQHF.

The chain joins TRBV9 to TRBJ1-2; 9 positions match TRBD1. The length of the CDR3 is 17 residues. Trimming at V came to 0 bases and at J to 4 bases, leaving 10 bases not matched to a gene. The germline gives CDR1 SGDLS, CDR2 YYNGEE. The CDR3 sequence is CASSVVPWDRDVYGYTF. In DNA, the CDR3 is TGTGCCAGCAGCGTAGTTCCGTGGGACAGGGATGTCTATGGCTACACCTTC. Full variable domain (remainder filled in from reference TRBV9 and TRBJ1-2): DSGVTQTPKHLITATGQRVTLRCSPRSGDLSVYWYQQSLDQGLQFLIQYYNGEERAKGNILERFSAQQFPDLHSELNLSSLELGDSALYFCASSVVPWDRDVYGYTFGSGTRLTVV.

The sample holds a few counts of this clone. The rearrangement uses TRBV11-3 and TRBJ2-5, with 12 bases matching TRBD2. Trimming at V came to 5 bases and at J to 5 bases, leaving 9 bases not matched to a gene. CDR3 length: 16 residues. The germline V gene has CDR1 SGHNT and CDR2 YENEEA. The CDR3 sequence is CASSAGGLAGRETQYF. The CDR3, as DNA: TGTGCCAGCAGCGCCGGGGGACTAGCGGGTCGGGAGACCCAGTACTTC. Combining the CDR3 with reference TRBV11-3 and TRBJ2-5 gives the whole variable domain EAGVVQSPRYKIIEKKQPVAFWCNPISGHNTLYWYLQNLGQGPELLIRYENEEAVDDSQLPKDRFSAERLKGVDSTLKIQPAELGDSAVYLCASSAGGLAGRETQYFGPGTRLLVL.

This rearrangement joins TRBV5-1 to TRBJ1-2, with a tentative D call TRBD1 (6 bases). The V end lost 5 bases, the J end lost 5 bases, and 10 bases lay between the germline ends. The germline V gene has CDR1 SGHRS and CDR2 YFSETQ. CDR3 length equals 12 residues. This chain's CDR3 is CASRQGEYGYTF. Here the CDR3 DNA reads TGCGCCAGCAGACAGGGTGAATATGGCTACACCTTC. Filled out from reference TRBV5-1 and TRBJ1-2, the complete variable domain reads KAGVTQTPRYLIKTRGQQVTLSCSPISGHRSVSWYQQTPGQGLQFLFEYFSETQRNKGNFPGRFSGRQFSNSRSEMNVSTLELGDSALYLCASRQGEYGYTFGSGTRLTVV.

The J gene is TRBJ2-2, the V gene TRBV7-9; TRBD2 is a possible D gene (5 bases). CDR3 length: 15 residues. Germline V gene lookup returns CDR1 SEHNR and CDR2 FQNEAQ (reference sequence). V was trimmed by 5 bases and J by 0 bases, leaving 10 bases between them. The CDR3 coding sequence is TGTGCCAGCAGCGTCCGGGATCCGAACACCGGGGAGCTGTTTTTT. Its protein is CASSVRDPNTGELFF.

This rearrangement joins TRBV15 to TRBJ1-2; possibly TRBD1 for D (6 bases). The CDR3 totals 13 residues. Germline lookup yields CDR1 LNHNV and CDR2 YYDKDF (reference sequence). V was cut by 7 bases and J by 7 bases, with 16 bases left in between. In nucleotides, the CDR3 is TGTGCCACCACAGGGGAGGGTTTGCGTGGCTACACCTTC. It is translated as CATTGEGLRGYTF.

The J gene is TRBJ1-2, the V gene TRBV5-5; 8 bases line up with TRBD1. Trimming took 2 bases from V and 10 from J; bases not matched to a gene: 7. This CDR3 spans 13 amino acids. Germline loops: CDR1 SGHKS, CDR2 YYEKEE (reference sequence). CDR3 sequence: CASSFTSQGAYTF. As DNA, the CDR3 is TGTGCCAGCAGCTTCACCTCTCAGGGGGCCTACACCTTC.